A single sample is the source of the 30 T cell receptor beta chains below, sequenced in a study of T cell repertoires in cytomegalovirus infection. TCRdb reanalysed the reads using MiXCR and keeps one entry per CDR3 protein. The sample consists of roughly 990,000 distinct CDR3 sequences, around a third of them appearing once. No antigen is known for these receptors. This material consisted of cultured CD8+ T cells from PBMCs, taken from culture after CMV antigen stimulation. Receptors were obtained from a human donor in good health (CMV status not recorded). Some clones in this sample may be carry-over from other donors' samples.

Written as DNA, the CDR3 is TGCAGCGTTGAAGGACTAGCGGGGGTCGTGGAGCAGTTCTTC. This encodes CSVEGLAGVVEQFF. This rearrangement joins TRBV29-1 to TRBJ2-1; TRBD2 matches at 12 bases. There are 14 residues in the CDR3. Germline-derived CDR1 and CDR2 are SQVTM and ANQGSEA. Trimming removed 1 base from V and 10 bases from J; junction bases left unmatched: 5.

The V call is TRBV27, the J call TRBJ2-1, with D tentatively TRBD1 (6 bases). Germline CDR1 MNHEY, CDR2 SMNVEV (reference sequence). The length of the CDR3 is 15 residues. Trimming took off 2 bases at V and 3 bases at J, with 11 bases between the two ends. The CDR3 DNA reads as TGTGCCAGCAGTTTAGAACAGGGCTACTACAATGAGCAGTTCTTC. Encoded protein: CASSLEQGYYNEQFF.

The chain combines TRBV19 with TRBJ1-1, with D unclear. The CDR3 is 13 residues long. Germline V gene data show CDR1 as LNHDA and CDR2 as SQIVND (reference sequence). Trimming removed 9 bases from V and 1 base from J, with 12 bases in between. The CDR3 protein is CASEDSTNTEAFF. CDR3 coding DNA: TGTGCCAGCGAGGATTCCACGAACACTGAAGCTTTCTTT. Drawing the rest from reference TRBV19 and TRBJ1-1, the complete variable domain is DGGITQSPKYLFRKEGQNVTLSCEQNLNHDAMYWYRQDPGQGLRLIYYSQIVNDFQKGDIAEGYSVSREKKESFPLTVTSAQKNPTAFYLCASEDSTNTEAFFGQGTRLTVV.

The V gene is TRBV5-4, the J gene TRBJ1-1, with a weak D call TRBD1 (6 bases). The V gene lost 0 bases and the J gene lost 5 bases, with 11 bases spanning the gap. Germline V gives CDR1 SGHNT, CDR2 YYREEE (reference sequence). There are 14 residues in the CDR3. CDR3 sequence reads: CASSLAGGWTEAFF. The CDR3 bases are TGTGCCAGCAGCTTGGCTGGGGGCTGGACTGAAGCTTTCTTT.

This clonotype was seen a few times. The chain employs TRBV4-3 and TRBJ2-3; D is undetermined. CDR1 is LGHNA and CDR2 is YSLEER in the germline V gene. The CDR3 has 14 residues. Trimming cost V 4 bases and J 3 bases, with 11 bases left between them. The CDR3: CASSPRPGTDTQYF. Here the CDR3 DNA reads TGCGCCAGCAGCCCCCGACCTGGGACAGATACGCAGTATTTT.

This chain joins TRBV6-1 and TRBJ2-6; D tentatively fits TRBD1 or TRBD2 (5 bases each). Germline assignment: CDR1 MNHNS and CDR2 SASEGT. The CDR3 is 14 amino acids. Trimming stripped 6 bases from V and 6 bases from J, with 12 bases between. This CDR3 reads CASSGTTEANVLTF. The CDR3 nucleotides read TGTGCCAGCAGCGGGACCACTGAGGCCAACGTCCTGACTTTC.

To note about this clonotype: At one end the junction does not follow the germline gene, possibly because of a read error. V usage is TRBV7-8 and J usage is TRBJ2-7, with 10 bases lining up with TRBD1. Germline assignment: CDR1 SGHVS and CDR2 FQNEAQ. The CDR3 covers 15 residues. This CDR3 is CVSSKGTGASYEQYF. For the CDR3, the DNA is TGTGTCAGCAGCAAGGGGACAGGGGCTTCCTACGAGCAGTACTTC.

Comment on this clonotype: One end of the junction varies from germline; a read error may be responsible. The rearrangement uses TRBV7-7 and TRBJ2-1; TRBD2 matches 12 bases. Germline CDR1 is SSHAT and CDR2 is FNYEAQ (reference sequence). The CDR3 length is 16 residues. CDR3 bases: TGTGCTAGCAGCTTAGCACTAGCGGGGGGCAATGGTGAGCAGTTCTTC. It specifies CASSLALAGGNGEQFF.

The table lists this clonotype with a few counts. V usage is TRBV7-9 and J usage is TRBJ2-4, with TRBD2 matching over 7 bases. CDR1 and CDR2 (germline): SEHNR, FQNEAQ (reference sequence). Trimming at V came to 5 bases and at J to 9 bases, leaving 16 bases not matched to a gene. The CDR3 length is 16 residues. The CDR3 DNA follows: TGTGCCAGCAGCCCCAAGTGGGCGGCGGGGGATGGCATTCAGTACTTC. Translating gives CASSPKWAAGDGIQYF.

This clonotype came up a few times. The CDR3 here is CASSFGLKNTEAFF. CDR3 sequence (DNA): TGTGCCAGCAGTTTCGGACTCAAGAACACTGAAGCTTTCTTT. The chain has TRBV12-3 or TRBV12-4 and TRBJ1-1; D not certain. V was shortened by 3 bases and J by 1 base, with 9 bases between the two germline ends. This CDR3 is 14 amino acids long.

This clonotype appeared a few times. J is TRBJ1-1 and V is TRBV9; a possible D gene is TRBD1 (5 bases). This CDR3 is built from 15 residues. V dropped 8 bases and J dropped 3 bases, with 20 bases sitting between them. The germline gives CDR1 SGDLS, CDR2 YYNGEE. The CDR3 spells CASSSGVGAYTEAFF. DNA of the CDR3: TGTGCCAGTAGCAGTGGAGTAGGGGCTTACACTGAAGCTTTCTTT.

V and J are TRBV7-9 and TRBJ1-1; weak D call: TRBD1 (5 bases). Trimming cost V 5 bases and J 1 base, with 14 bases left between them. The germline V gene encodes CDR1 SEHNR and CDR2 FQNEAQ (reference sequence). CDR3 length: 15 amino acids. CDR3 bases: TGTGCCAGCAGCCCCCTTTCGGGACCGAACACTGAAGCTTTCTTT. Its translation is CASSPLSGPNTEAFF.

This clonotype was recorded a few times. This chain joins TRBV27 and TRBJ1-1; no definite D call. Germline V lookup: CDR1 MNHEY, CDR2 SMNVEV (reference sequence). This CDR3 has 14 residues. Trimming shortened V by 4 bases and J by 2 bases, and 11 bases separated the two germline ends. Here the CDR3 DNA reads TGTGCCAGCAGTTGGTCCGGGGAAAACACTGAAGCTTTCTTT. Amino acid sequence: CASSWSGENTEAFF.

The chain couples TRBV5-5 to TRBJ1-4, with TRBD1 matching 8 bases. There are 11 residues in the CDR3. The germline V gene has CDR1 SGHKS and CDR2 YYEKEE (reference sequence). Losses at the gene ends were 4 bases for V and 15 bases for J; bases not matched to a gene: 5. CDR3 region: CASSLGQALFF. CDR3 DNA sequence: TGTGCCAGCAGCCTGGGACAGGCGTTGTTTTTT.

This clonotype was counted a single time. The gene calls are TRBV19 and TRBJ2-1; D remains unclear. V lost 5 bases, J lost 5 bases, and 10 bases lay in between. Germline loops: CDR1 LNHDA, CDR2 SQIVND (reference sequence). This CDR3 is built from 13 residues. The CDR3 protein is CASSLTSNNEQFF. The CDR3 DNA reads TGTGCCAGTAGTTTGACGTCGAACAATGAGCAGTTCTTC. Together with reference TRBV19 and TRBJ2-1, the CDR3 gives the full variable domain: DGGITQSPKYLFRKEGQNVTLSCEQNLNHDAMYWYRQDPGQGLRLIYYSQIVNDFQKGDIAEGYSVSREKKESFPLTVTSAQKNPTAFYLCASSLTSNNEQFFGPGTRLTVL.

The chain uses TRBV15 and TRBJ1-1, with D possibly TRBD1 on 6 matching bases. Trimming removed 6 bases at V and 0 bases at J, with 14 bases between. The germline CDR1 and CDR2 sequences are LNHNV and YYDKDF (reference sequence). The CDR3 totals 15 residues. The CDR3 loop is CATSINRALNTEAFF. For the CDR3, the DNA is TGTGCCACCAGTATTAACAGGGCTCTGAACACTGAAGCTTTCTTT. The complete variable domain, with remaining parts taken from reference TRBV15 and TRBJ1-1, reads DAMVIQNPRYQVTQFGKPVTLSCSQTLNHNVMYWYQQKSSQAPKLLFHYYDKDFNNEADTPDNFQSRRPNTSFCFLDIRSPGLGDTAMYLCATSINRALNTEAFFGQGTRLTVV.

This clonotype appeared a few times. V is TRBV28 and J is TRBJ2-6; unclear D gene. The CDR3 runs 17 residues. V was clipped by 3 bases and J by 0 bases, with 12 bases between them. Germline V lookup: CDR1 MDHEN, CDR2 SYDVKM. The CDR3 loop is CASSLGFRLSGANVLTF. The CDR3 DNA is TGTGCCAGCAGTTTGGGGTTTAGGCTCTCTGGGGCCAACGTCCTGACTTTC.

The CDR3 bases are TGTGCCAGCAGCTCCGATAGGACTGAGTCGGATGGCTACACCTTC. Encoded protein: CASSSDRTESDGYTF. The chain uses TRBV5-6 and TRBJ1-2; D unresolved. This CDR3 is 15 amino acids long. Germline-derived CDR1 and CDR2 are SGHDT and YYEEEE. Trimming stripped 3 bases from V and 6 bases from J, with 18 bases between.

V is TRBV4-1 and J is TRBJ2-7, with D possibly TRBD1 on 5 matching bases. CDR3 length: 15 amino acids. Germline V gene data show CDR1 as MGHRA and CDR2 as YSYEKL. Between the trimmed V and J ends, which lost 0 bases and 0 bases, there was a span of 9 bases. In nucleotides, the CDR3 is TGCGCCAGCAGCCAAGATGTCGGACACTCCTACGAGCAGTACGTC. Translating gives CASSQDVGHSYEQYV.

The chain joins TRBV5-4 to TRBJ1-2; D might be TRBD1 (5 bases). The CDR3 sequence is 12 residues long. Trimming pared 7 bases from V and 6 bases from J, leaving 13 bases between. Germline CDR1 and CDR2: SGHNT and YYREEE (reference sequence). As DNA, the CDR3 is TGTGCCAGCTTCAAGGGGCCTGATGGCTACACCTTC. Translating it yields CASFKGPDGYTF.

In DNA form, the CDR3 reads TGCGCCAGCAGCCAAGATCCGGCCTCCAGCCGTGAAGCTTTCTTT. It encodes CASSQDPASSREAFF. The chain has TRBV4-3 and TRBJ1-1; D is uncertain. CDR1 LGHNA and CDR2 YSLEER come from the germline V gene. The V gene lost 0 bases and the J gene lost 7 bases, with 15 bases spanning the gap. The length of the CDR3 is 15 residues.

The rearrangement links TRBV19 to TRBJ2-2; D is unresolved. Trimming stripped 3 bases from V and 4 bases from J, with 9 bases between. Germline V gives CDR1 LNHDA, CDR2 SQIVND (reference sequence). The CDR3 extends over 14 amino acids. CDR3 residues: CASSIGPSTGELFF. The CDR3 DNA follows: TGTGCCAGTAGTATCGGGCCTAGCACCGGGGAGCTGTTTTTT.

This sequence joins TRBV28 and TRBJ2-5; 8 bases are a match to TRBD1. CDR3 length equals 16 residues. J was trimmed by 3 bases and V by 1 base; bases with no gene match: 7. Germline values: CDR1 MDHEN, CDR2 SYDVKM. The chain's CDR3 is CASSLLAGGAEETQYF. Here the CDR3 DNA reads TGTGCCAGCAGTTTATTGGCAGGGGGCGCGGAAGAGACCCAGTACTTC. The full variable domain, in which reference TRBV28 and TRBJ2-5 provide the parts outside the CDR3, is DVKVTQSSRYLVKRTGEKVFLECVQDMDHENMFWYRQDPGLGLRLIYFSYDVKMKEKGDIPEGYSVSREKKERFSLILESASTNQTSMYLCASSLLAGGAEETQYFGPGTRLLVL.

CDR3 in amino acids: CASSITVNSPLHF. CDR3 coding DNA: TGTGCCAGTAGTATAACAGTTAATTCACCCCTCCACTTT. V and J are TRBV19 and TRBJ1-6; D not certain. CDR3 length equals 13 residues. Trimming took off 2 bases at V and 6 bases at J, with 5 bases between the two ends. Germline V gene lookup returns CDR1 LNHDA and CDR2 SQIVND (reference sequence).

The rearrangement joins TRBV20-1 to TRBJ2-1, with D unresolved. The V end lost 0 bases, the J end lost 8 bases, and 11 bases lay between the germline ends. The CDR3 sequence is 13 residues long. From germline, CDR1 is DFQATT and CDR2 SNEGSKA (reference sequence). CDR3 DNA: TGCAGTGCTAGAGATACTGAGTTCTATGAGCAGTTCTTC. Its translation is CSARDTEFYEQFF.

This clonotype was observed a single time. This may come from a read error, since a much larger clone is one base off. The chain couples TRBV7-4 to TRBJ2-1; 7 bases fit TRBD1. V was pared by 5 bases and J by 1 base, with 8 bases of the junction left unmatched. The CDR3 is made up of 16 amino acids. Per the germline V gene, CDR1 is SGHVT and CDR2 is SQSDAQ. In DNA, the CDR3 is TGTGCCAGCAGCCCACCGGACAGGACATCCTACAATGAGCAGTTCTTC. Its protein product is CASSPPDRTSYNEQFF.

The chain combines TRBV20-1 with TRBJ2-7; D not resolved. The CDR3 totals 11 residues. Trimming cost V 3 bases and J 4 bases, with 7 bases left between them. CDR1 and CDR2 from the germline V gene are DFQATT and SNEGSKA (reference sequence). CDR3 sequence (DNA): TGCAGTGCTAGTTACGTATACGAGCAGTACGTC. Its translation is CSASYVYEQYV.

Comment on this clonotype: A much larger clone sits a single nucleotide away, making a read error possible. The rearrangement links TRBV7-6 to TRBJ1-1; D is undetermined. The CDR3 totals 15 residues. Germline V gene sequence: CDR1 SGHVS, CDR2 FNYEAQ. As DNA, the CDR3 is TGTGCCAGCAGCTTGAGCCCGTGGGTCGGCACTGAAGCTATCTTT. It translates to CASSLSPWVGTEAIF.

This clonotype has more than one count but fewer than ten. The CDR3 DNA reads TGTGCCAGCAGCTTAGGGGACAGGGCCCAAGAGACCCAGTACTTC. It codes for CASSLGDRAQETQYF. The genes are TRBV7-9 and TRBJ2-5; 9 bases line up with TRBD1. CDR1 SEHNR and CDR2 FQNEAQ come from the germline V gene (reference sequence). J gave up 1 base and V 1 base, and 1 base lay outside the gene matches. CDR3 length equals 15 residues.

The V call is TRBV6-2 or TRBV6-3, the J call TRBJ1-2; 7 bases agree with TRBD1. Germline CDR1 MNHEY, CDR2 SVGEGT. CDR3 length: 15 residues. V lost 5 bases and J lost 5; bases outside the gene matches: 11. The DNA of the CDR3 is TGTGCCAGCAGTACTCCGGGACAGATTACTTATGGCTACACCTTC. Translated: CASSTPGQITYGYTF.